The T cell receptor (beta chain) described here comes from a study of T cell changes during pregnancy in multiple sclerosis (dated by TCRdb to about 2019). Some background on the complete study: In women with multiple sclerosis, the researchers looked at how the T cell repertoire shifted as pregnancy progressed.

The library was produced with the immunoSEQ multiplex PCR assay. TCRdb took over this immuneACCESS table, retaining in-frame rearrangements with V and J assigned. Such tables are incomplete; in checked studies, under half of the missing clones stem from an unresolved V gene, and the remainder is unexplained. Across this sample there are roughly 100,000 clones, with 90% seen only once. The ten largest clones capture around 0.78% of the sample. Details on this clone: No antigen is known for it. Base qualities are not provided; no much larger clone lies one nucleotide away.

There are 14 amino acids in the CDR3, from cysteine to phenylalanine inclusive. The read is trimmed to its CDR3 DNA, 42 bases read in frame from base 1. The CDR1 and CDR2 encoded by the germline V gene are SGHTA and FQGNSA. Trimming removed 4 bases from V and 12 bases from J; the gene matches leave 5 bases unexplained. The chain was built from TRBV7-2 and TRBJ2-1; 14 nucleotides in the junction match TRBD2. The sequence was obtained from a female donor in good health, enrolled as a control in a pregnancy study. The sequencing here drew on peripheral blood, taken in the second trimester of pregnancy. The DNA is TGTGCCAGCAGCTCGGGACTAGCGGGAGCTCTGCAGTTCTTC. Translated, it gives CASSSGLAGALQFF.